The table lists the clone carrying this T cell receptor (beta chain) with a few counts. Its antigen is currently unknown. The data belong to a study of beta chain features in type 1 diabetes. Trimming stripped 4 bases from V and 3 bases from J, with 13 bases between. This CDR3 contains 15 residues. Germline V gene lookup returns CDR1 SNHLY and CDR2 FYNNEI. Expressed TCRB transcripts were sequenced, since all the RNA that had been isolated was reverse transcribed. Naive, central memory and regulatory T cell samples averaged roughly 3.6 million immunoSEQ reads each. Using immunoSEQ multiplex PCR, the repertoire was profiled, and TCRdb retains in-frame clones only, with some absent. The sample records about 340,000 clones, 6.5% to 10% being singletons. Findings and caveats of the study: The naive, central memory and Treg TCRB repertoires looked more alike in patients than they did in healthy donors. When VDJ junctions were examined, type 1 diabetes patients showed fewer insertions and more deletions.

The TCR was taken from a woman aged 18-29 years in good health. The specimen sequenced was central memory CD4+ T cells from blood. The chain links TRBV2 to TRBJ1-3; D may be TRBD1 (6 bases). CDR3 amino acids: CASSGFTGSGNTIYF. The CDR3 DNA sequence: TGTGCCAGCAGTGGCTTTACAGGGAGTGGAAACACCATATATTTT.